This T cell receptor (beta chain) was sequenced in a study of neurological immune-mediated disorders. The sorted libraries were prepared using about 900,000 CD4+ or CD8+ T cells that had themselves been sorted. This clonotype has just a few counts. Its matching antigen is unknown. Germline lookup yields CDR1 LGHDT and CDR2 YNNKEL (reference sequence). The V gene lost 3 bases and the J gene lost 4 bases, with 6 bases spanning the gap. The CDR3 length is 13 residues. TCRdb re-called the 5' RACE reads through MiXCR, storing one row per CDR3 protein. The table includes 15,000 or so distinct CDR3 sequences, about 13% detected once. Study-level results: Subjects shared no identical expanded-clone CDR3 amino acid sequences, suggesting private TCR-beta repertoires in all groups. HTLV-1-associated myelopathy had the most TCR clonal expansion, and multiple sclerosis had the least, less than healthy controls.

This clonotype was obtained from a female donor with HTLV-1-associated myelopathy (HAM/TSP). Sequenced: CD8+ T cells from blood. V gene TRBV3-1 combines with J gene TRBJ2-2, with D hard to call. The CDR3 reads CASSQRSTGELFF. CDR3 in DNA: TGTGCCAGCAGCCAGCGGAGCACCGGGGAGCTGTTTTTT.